This T cell receptor (beta chain) came from a study of blood T cell repertoires in COVID-19. About the study: Material from acute and convalescent COVID-19 was sourced from the United States, Italy and Spain.

Trimming removed 5 bases from V and 1 base from J; junction bases left unmatched: 4. The CDR3 spans 14 residues. CDR1 and CDR2 (germline): SNHLY, FYNNEI. Produced via immunoSEQ multiplex PCR; TCRdb's table is partial and in-frame only. The table shows roughly 310,000 clones, with more than 75% occurring only once. Recovered Cohort 3 donors showed two negative PCRs, clearance, or symptom resolution. The chain recombines TRBV2 with TRBJ2-7, with TRBD2 identical over 8 bases. The sequenced material came from PBMCs or T cells enriched from blood (not recorded which). This TCR was sampled from a man aged 60 to 75 who had recovered from COVID-19. This CDR3 is CASSPAGVSYEQYF. The CDR3 bases are TGTGCCAGCAGTCCAGCGGGGGTTTCCTACGAGCAGTACTTC.